Listed below are T cell receptor beta chains from one sample, sequenced in a study of blood T cell repertoires in COVID-19. This table comes from immunoSEQ multiplex PCR, and its TCRdb copy is limited to in-frame clones, with some not included. Here the sample spans roughly 140,000 clones, approximately 85% being singletons. Material for sequencing was peripheral blood. The receptors come from a woman over 75 with acute or convalescent COVID-19. Each CDR3 is given with its conserved first and last residue. A D gene is named only where the DNA matches it firmly. Clone sizes are given selectively: once, few, many, or a class where the clone is expanded.

V gene: TRBV6-4
J gene: TRBJ2-3
D gene: TRBD1
clone size: .
CDR3 DNA: TGTGCCAGCAGTGAATTCCCAGGGGGAGGCACAGATACGCAGTATTTT
CDR3 protein: CASSEFPGGGTDTQYF

V gene: TRBV7-2
J gene: TRBJ2-7
D gene: .
clone size: .
CDR3 DNA: TGTGCCAGCAGCTTGGGTGGAGGGGCAGGGCAGTACTTC
CDR3 protein: CASSLGGGAGQYF

V gene: TRBV27
J gene: TRBJ1-5
D gene: .
clone size: .
CDR3 DNA: TGTGCCAGCAGTCCCCAGGGGTTTCGGGGTTACAATCAGCCCCAGCATTTT
CDR3 protein: CASSPQGFRGYNQPQHF

V gene: TRBV7-9
J gene: TRBJ2-7
D gene: TRBD1
clone size: once
CDR3 DNA: TGTGCCAGCAGCCCCCCGACCGAGACAGGGCGAGGTTACGAGCAGTACTTC
CDR3 protein: CASSPPTETGRGYEQYF

V gene: TRBV2
J gene: TRBJ1-2
D gene: .
clone size: .
CDR3 DNA: TGTGCCAGCAGTGAGCGGGGGTATGGCTACACCTTC
CDR3 protein: CASSERGYGYTF

V gene: TRBV27
J gene: TRBJ2-1
D gene: TRBD2
clone size: .
CDR3 DNA: TGTGCCAGCAGTTTAGGACTAGCGGGGGGGCATGAGCAGTTCTTC
CDR3 protein: CASSLGLAGGHEQFF

V gene: TRBV11-1
J gene: TRBJ2-1
D gene: TRBD1
clone size: .
CDR3 DNA: TGTGCCAGCAGCCCCAGGGGGTACGAGCAGTTCTTC
CDR3 protein: CASSPRGYEQFF

V gene: TRBV27
J gene: TRBJ1-5
D gene: TRBD1
clone size: .
CDR3 DNA: TGTGCCAGCAGAGCGGCAGGGGGGATCTATCAGCCCCAGCATTTT
CDR3 protein: CASRAAGGIYQPQHF

V gene: TRBV7-3
J gene: TRBJ2-3
D gene: TRBD2
clone size: .
CDR3 DNA: TGTGCCAGCAGCCCTAGCGGGTGGGATACGCAGTATTTT
CDR3 protein: CASSPSGWDTQYF

V gene: TRBV5-6
J gene: TRBJ1-5
D gene: .
clone size: .
CDR3 DNA: TGTGCCAGCAGCTTGGGAGTGGGCACCTATCAGCCCCAGCATTTT
CDR3 protein: CASSLGVGTYQPQHF

V gene: TRBV14
J gene: TRBJ2-2
D gene: TRBD2
clone size: .
CDR3 DNA: TGTGCCAGCAGCCAGCTAGCGGGAGAGCTCACCGGGGAGCTGTTTTTT
CDR3 protein: CASSQLAGELTGELFF

V gene: TRBV27
J gene: TRBJ1-3
D gene: .
clone size: .
CDR3 DNA: TGTGCCAGCAGTTTTCAGTATGGAAACACCATATATTTT
CDR3 protein: CASSFQYGNTIYF

V gene: TRBV5-1
J gene: TRBJ2-3
D gene: TRBD1
clone size: .
CDR3 DNA: TGCGCCAGCAGCCCCGGATACAGGGGTTTGGGGACAGATACGCAGTATTTT
CDR3 protein: CASSPGYRGLGTDTQYF

V gene: TRBV7-2
J gene: TRBJ1-6
D gene: .
clone size: .
CDR3 DNA: TGTGCCAGCAGCTTAGCGAGCCCAGGAAATTCACCCCTCCACTTT
CDR3 protein: CASSLASPGNSPLHF

V gene: TRBV9
J gene: TRBJ2-3
D gene: TRBD2
clone size: .
CDR3 DNA: TGTGCCAGCAGCGTAATAGCGGGGTCCCCAGATACGCAGTATTTT
CDR3 protein: CASSVIAGSPDTQYF

V gene: TRBV9
J gene: TRBJ2-7
D gene: TRBD2
clone size: once
CDR3 DNA: TGTGCCAGCAGCGTAAGTTTCAGCGGGAGCTACGAGCAGTACTTC
CDR3 protein: CASSVSFSGSYEQYF

V gene: TRBV30
J gene: TRBJ1-4
D gene: TRBD1
clone size: .
CDR3 DNA: TGTGCCTGGAGACTCGGACAGGGCCCTAATGAAAAACTGTTTTTT
CDR3 protein: CAWRLGQGPNEKLFF

V gene: TRBV7-2
J gene: TRBJ2-1
D gene: TRBD2
clone size: .
CDR3 DNA: TGTGCCAGCAGCAATCGGACTAGCTTCGTCCATGAGCAGTTCTTC
CDR3 protein: CASSNRTSFVHEQFF

V gene: TRBV2
J gene: TRBJ1-4
D gene: TRBD1
clone size: .
CDR3 DNA: TGTGCCAGCAGGAAACAGGGGGCCAAGGGAAAACTGTTTTTT
CDR3 protein: CASRKQGAKGKLFF

V gene: TRBV4-1
J gene: TRBJ2-2
D gene: .
clone size: .
CDR3 DNA: TGCGCCAGCAGCCAAGCCCTCGCGGGGACTTTGGGACCCGGGGAGCTGTTTTTT
CDR3 protein: CASSQALAGTLGPGELFF

V gene: TRBV13
J gene: TRBJ2-7
D gene: TRBD2
clone size: .
CDR3 DNA: TGTGCCAGCGCCCCCATTGGGATGAGCGGGAGTCACTACGAGCAGTACTTC
CDR3 protein: CASAPIGMSGSHYEQYF

V gene: TRBV5-6
J gene: TRBJ2-6
D gene: TRBD1
clone size: .
CDR3 DNA: TGTGCCAGCAGCTTACCGACAGGGTCTGACGTCCTGACTTTC
CDR3 protein: CASSLPTGSDVLTF

V gene: TRBV12-3/TRBV12-4
J gene: TRBJ2-7
D gene: .
clone size: .
CDR3 DNA: TGTGCCAGCAGTTTATCCCCTAGCTACGAGCAGTACTTC
CDR3 protein: CASSLSPSYEQYF

V gene: TRBV4-1
J gene: TRBJ2-7
D gene: .
clone size: .
CDR3 DNA: TGCGCCAGCAGCCAAGTATCCCAGAACTACGAGCAGTACTTC
CDR3 protein: CASSQVSQNYEQYF

V gene: TRBV5-1
J gene: TRBJ1-3
D gene: .
clone size: .
CDR3 DNA: TGCGCCAGCAGTGAGGGTAACTCTGGAAACACCATATATTTT
CDR3 protein: CASSEGNSGNTIYF

V gene: TRBV19
J gene: TRBJ2-3
D gene: .
clone size: .
CDR3 DNA: TGTGCCAGTAGTATAACCGGCGGCCTAGATACGCAGTATTTT
CDR3 protein: CASSITGGLDTQYF

V gene: TRBV27
J gene: TRBJ2-7
D gene: TRBD2
clone size: .
CDR3 DNA: TGTGCCAGCAGTTCACCTTGGGCGGGAGGATTTAACGAGCAGTACTTC
CDR3 protein: CASSSPWAGGFNEQYF

V gene: TRBV29-1
J gene: TRBJ1-2
D gene: TRBD1
clone size: .
CDR3 DNA: TGCAGCGTTGAGGGGGGGACAGGGGTTAGTTATGGCTACACCTTC
CDR3 protein: CSVEGGTGVSYGYTF